This is a list of T cell receptor beta chains from one sample in a study of blood T cell repertoires in COVID-19. The repertoire was sequenced with immunoSEQ multiplex PCR; TCRdb's copy has only in-frame clones and lacks some. The table has roughly 100,000 clones, about four fifths seen once; the top ten hold approximately 20%. Sequencing used peripheral blood. These receptors were collected from an elderly man with acute or convalescent COVID-19. CDR3s include the opening cysteine and the closing phenylalanine or tryptophan. D genes are given only for firm matches. Rows give clone size only sometimes, using once, few, many, or a class for an expanded clone.

clone_size	d_call	v_call	j_call	cdr3_nt	cdr3_aa
NA	NA	TRBV27	TRBJ2-5	TGTGCCAGCAGTCCTCGGACAGCAGAGACCCAGTACTTC	CASSPRTAETQYF
NA	TRBD2	TRBV9	TRBJ2-1	TGTGCCAGCAGCGTAGAGGGAGGGACCCGCGACAATGAGCAGTTCTTC	CASSVEGGTRDNEQFF
NA	TRBD1	TRBV11-3	TRBJ1-1	TGTGCCAGCAGCGACAGGGGGAACACTGAAGCTTTCTTT	CASSDRGNTEAFF
NA	TRBD1	TRBV4-1	TRBJ1-2	TGCGCCAGCAGCCAAGAAACAGGGGCTAACTATGGCTACACCTTC	CASSQETGANYGYTF
NA	NA	TRBV30	TRBJ1-1	TGTGCCTGGACCTATAGCTGGACAGCGAACACTGAAGCTTTCTTT	CAWTYSWTANTEAFF
NA	NA	TRBV7-2	TRBJ2-5	TGTGCCAGCAGCTTCGGGGGGCCAGAAAAAGAGACCCAGTACTTC	CASSFGGPEKETQYF
few	NA	TRBV6-5	TRBJ1-5	TGTGCCAGCAGTTTGCGACGGGACAATCAGCCCCAGCATTTT	CASSLRRDNQPQHF
few	TRBD2	TRBV4-3	TRBJ2-1	TGCGCCAGCAGCCAAACCGGGACTAGCGGACCGAGCTCCTACAATGAGCAGTTCTTC	CASSQTGTSGPSSYNEQFF
NA	TRBD1	TRBV7-9	TRBJ1-6	TGTGCCAGCAGCCTCGGACAGGGGAGCTCCTATAATTCACCCCTCCACTTT	CASSLGQGSSYNSPLHF
few	NA	TRBV6-1	TRBJ1-1	TGTGCCAGCAGTGAACTGCCCCCACGGGGAGGTTCTGAAGCTTTCTTT	CASSELPPRGGSEAFF
NA	NA	TRBV5-1	TRBJ2-7	TGCGCCAGCAGCCCAGGGGCTATCCTCTCCTACGAGCAGTACTTC	CASSPGAILSYEQYF
once	NA	TRBV29-1	TRBJ1-5	TGCAGCGTTGCAGGGCAGCTCAATCAGCCCCAGCATTTT	CSVAGQLNQPQHF
NA	NA	TRBV11-2	TRBJ2-3	TGTGCCAGCAGCACAGACAGGGATACGCAGTATTTT	CASSTDRDTQYF
NA	NA	TRBV6-5	TRBJ1-1	TGTGCCACCCCAAATACAGGGACCGAAGCTTTCTTT	CATPNTGTEAFF
NA	NA	TRBV29-1	TRBJ1-2	TGCAGCGTTGTGTTGGGGCAGGCTAACTATGGCTACACCTTC	CSVVLGQANYGYTF
once	TRBD1	TRBV7-2	TRBJ1-5	TGTGCCAGCAGCTTAGGCAGGGGGAGTCAGCCCCAGCATTTT	CASSLGRGSQPQHF
NA	TRBD2	TRBV24-1	TRBJ2-2	TGTGCCACCAGTGACACATCCCGTGGACTAGCGGGAGGGGACGGGGAGCTGTTTTTT	CATSDTSRGLAGGDGELFF
once	NA	TRBV19	TRBJ2-2	TGTGCCAGTAGTATATACAGTTACACCGGGGAGCTGTTTTTT	CASSIYSYTGELFF
NA	NA	TRBV18	TRBJ1-1	TGTGCCAGCTCACCAAAAAACAGTATTACTGAAGCTTTCTTT	CASSPKNSITEAFF
NA	NA	TRBV27	TRBJ1-6	TGTGCCAGCAGTGCAAGGGACACCAAGAATTCACCCCTCCACTTT	CASSARDTKNSPLHF
NA	TRBD1	TRBV10-3	TRBJ2-1	TGTGCCAGCAACGAGGCAGGGGGCTCCTACAATGAGCAGTTCTTC	CASNEAGGSYNEQFF
many	NA	TRBV19	TRBJ2-7	TGTGCCAGTAGTCCGAGGACAAGCGAGCAGTACTTC	CASSPRTSEQYF
once	NA	TRBV12-3/TRBV12-4	TRBJ2-3	TGTGCCAGCAGTTTAGCAGGGAGTCCCCCGCAGTATTTT	CASSLAGSPPQYF
NA	TRBD1	TRBV15	TRBJ1-3	TGTGCCACCATACCCGGGACAGGGAAATACTCTGGAAACACCATATATTTT	CATIPGTGKYSGNTIYF
NA	TRBD2	TRBV18	TRBJ2-3	TGTGCCAGCTCCCAAGCGGGAGCTAGCACAGATACGCAGTATTTT	CASSQAGASTDTQYF
few	NA	TRBV11-2	TRBJ2-7	TGTGCCAGCAGCGCGACCTACGAGCAGTACTTC	CASSATYEQYF
NA	NA	TRBV6-6	TRBJ1-1	TGTGCCAGCAGCTCAGGGGTGAACACTGAAGCTTTCTTT	CASSSGVNTEAFF
NA	NA	TRBV21-1	TRBJ2-1	TGTGCCAGCAGCAAATGCGGGCTGGGTCCTAGCTCCTACAATGAGCAGTTCTTC	CASSKCGLGPSSYNEQFF
NA	NA	TRBV2	TRBJ1-2	TGTGCCAGCAGTCCCAGCCGGGGGGCTAAGGGCTACACCTTC	CASSPSRGAKGYTF